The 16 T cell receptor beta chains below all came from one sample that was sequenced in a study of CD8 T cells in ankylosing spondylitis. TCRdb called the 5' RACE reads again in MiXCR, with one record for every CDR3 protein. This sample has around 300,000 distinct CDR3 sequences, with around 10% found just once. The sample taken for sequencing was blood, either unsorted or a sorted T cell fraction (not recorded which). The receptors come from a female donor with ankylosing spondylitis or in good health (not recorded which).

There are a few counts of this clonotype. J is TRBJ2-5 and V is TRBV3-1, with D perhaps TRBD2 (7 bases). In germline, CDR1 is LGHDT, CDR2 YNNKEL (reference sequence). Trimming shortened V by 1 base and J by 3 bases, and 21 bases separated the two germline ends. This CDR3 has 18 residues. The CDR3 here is CASSQVFNGGPKKETQYF. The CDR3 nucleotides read TGTGCCAGCAGCCAAGTCTTTAACGGGGGGCCAAAGAAAGAGACCCAGTACTTC.

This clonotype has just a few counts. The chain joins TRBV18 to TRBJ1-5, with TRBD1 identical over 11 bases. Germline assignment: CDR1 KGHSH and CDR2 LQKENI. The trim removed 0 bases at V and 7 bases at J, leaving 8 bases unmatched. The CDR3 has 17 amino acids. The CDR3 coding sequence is TGTGCCAGCTCACCACCCGGTGGACAGGGGGCGAACCAGCCCCAGCATTTT. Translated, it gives CASSPPGGQGANQPQHF.

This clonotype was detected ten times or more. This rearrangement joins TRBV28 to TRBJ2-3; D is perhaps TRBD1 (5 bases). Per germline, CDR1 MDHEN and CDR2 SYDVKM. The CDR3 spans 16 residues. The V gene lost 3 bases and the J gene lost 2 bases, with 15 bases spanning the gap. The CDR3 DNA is TGTGCCAGCAGTTTGTTAGGGGCAGGGCACACAGATACGCAGTATTTT. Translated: CASSLLGAGHTDTQYF. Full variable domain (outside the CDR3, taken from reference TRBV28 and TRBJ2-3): DVKVTQSSRYLVKRTGEKVFLECVQDMDHENMFWYRQDPGLGLRLIYFSYDVKMKEKGDIPEGYSVSREKKERFSLILESASTNQTSMYLCASSLLGAGHTDTQYFGPGTRLTVL.

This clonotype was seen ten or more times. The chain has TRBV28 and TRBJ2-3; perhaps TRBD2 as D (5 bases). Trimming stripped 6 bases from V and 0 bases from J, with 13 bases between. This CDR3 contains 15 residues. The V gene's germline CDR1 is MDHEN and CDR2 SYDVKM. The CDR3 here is CASSPLSGSTDTQYF. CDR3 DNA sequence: TGTGCCAGCAGCCCCCTCAGCGGTAGCACAGATACGCAGTATTTT.

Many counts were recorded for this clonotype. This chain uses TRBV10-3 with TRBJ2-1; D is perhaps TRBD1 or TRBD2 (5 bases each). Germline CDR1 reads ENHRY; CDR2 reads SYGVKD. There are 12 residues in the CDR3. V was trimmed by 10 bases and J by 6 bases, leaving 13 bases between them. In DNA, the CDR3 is TGTGCCACCACAGGACTGTCCAATGAGCAGTTCTTC. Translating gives CATTGLSNEQFF.

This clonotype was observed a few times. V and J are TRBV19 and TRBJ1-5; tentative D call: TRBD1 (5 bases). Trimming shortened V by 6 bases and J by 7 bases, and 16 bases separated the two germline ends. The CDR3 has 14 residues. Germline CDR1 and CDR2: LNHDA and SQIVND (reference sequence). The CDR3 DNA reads TGTGCCAGTAGCAGTGTTCTTGGGGGACAGCCCCAGCATTTT. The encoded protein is CASSSVLGGQPQHF.

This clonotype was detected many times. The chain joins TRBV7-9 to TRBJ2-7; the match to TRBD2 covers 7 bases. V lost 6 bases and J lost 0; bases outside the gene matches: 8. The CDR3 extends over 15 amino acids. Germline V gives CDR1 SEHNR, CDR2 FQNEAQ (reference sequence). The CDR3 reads CASSWSGTLSYEQYF. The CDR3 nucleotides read TGTGCCAGCAGTTGGAGCGGGACTCTCTCCTACGAGCAGTACTTC.

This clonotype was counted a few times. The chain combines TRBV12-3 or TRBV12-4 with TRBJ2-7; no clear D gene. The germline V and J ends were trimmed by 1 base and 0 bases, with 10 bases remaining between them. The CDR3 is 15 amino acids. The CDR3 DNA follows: TGTGCCAGCAGTTTAGAAGCAAGGAGCTCCTACGAGCAGTACTTC. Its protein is CASSLEARSSYEQYF.

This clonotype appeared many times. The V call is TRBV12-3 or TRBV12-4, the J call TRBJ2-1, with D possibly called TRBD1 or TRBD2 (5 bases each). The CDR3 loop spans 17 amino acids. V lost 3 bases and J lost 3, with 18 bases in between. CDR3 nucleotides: TGTGCCAGCAGTTTGGGGGATAATTTGAGGGTCTACAATGAGCAGTTCTTC. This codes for CASSLGDNLRVYNEQFF.

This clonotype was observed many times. The CDR3 here is CSAREGSRERKTQYF. The CDR3 DNA reads TGCAGTGCTAGAGAAGGTTCGCGGGAGCGAAAGACCCAGTACTTC. The chain has TRBV20-1 and TRBJ2-5, with 7 nucleotides matching TRBD2. The CDR3 spans 15 residues. The germline gives CDR1 DFQATT, CDR2 SNEGSKA (reference sequence). Germline trimming cut 0 bases from V and 6 bases from J; bases unmatched to any gene: 10.

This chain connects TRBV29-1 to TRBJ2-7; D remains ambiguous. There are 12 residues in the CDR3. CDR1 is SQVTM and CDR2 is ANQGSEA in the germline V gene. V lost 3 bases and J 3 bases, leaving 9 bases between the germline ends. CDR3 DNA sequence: TGCAGCGTTGAGGACCCAATCTACGAGCAGTACTTC. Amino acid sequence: CSVEDPIYEQYF.

The CDR3 loop is CASSSRGVGNVIKQFF. CDR3 bases: TGCGCCAGCAGCTCCCGGGGGGTGGGAAACGTTATTAAGCAGTTCTTC. V and J are TRBV5-1 and TRBJ2-1; 7 bases map to TRBD2. The CDR3 has 16 residues. The V and J ends lost 3 bases and 11 bases, in that order; junction bases with no gene match: 17. Germline CDR1 SGHRS, CDR2 YFSETQ.

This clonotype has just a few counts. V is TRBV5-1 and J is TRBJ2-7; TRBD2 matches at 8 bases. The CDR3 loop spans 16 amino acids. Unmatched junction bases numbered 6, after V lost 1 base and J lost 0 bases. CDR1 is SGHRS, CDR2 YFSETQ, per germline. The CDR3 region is CASSLRSGRSSYEQYF. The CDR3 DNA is TGCGCCAGCAGCTTGAGGAGCGGGAGAAGCTCCTACGAGCAGTACTTC.

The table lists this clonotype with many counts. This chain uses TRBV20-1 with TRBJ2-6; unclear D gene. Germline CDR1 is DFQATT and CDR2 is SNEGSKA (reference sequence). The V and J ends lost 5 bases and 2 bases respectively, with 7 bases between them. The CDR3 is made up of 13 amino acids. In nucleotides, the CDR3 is TGCAGTGCTCCAGGTCCTGGGGCCAACGTCCTGACTTTC. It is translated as CSAPGPGANVLTF.

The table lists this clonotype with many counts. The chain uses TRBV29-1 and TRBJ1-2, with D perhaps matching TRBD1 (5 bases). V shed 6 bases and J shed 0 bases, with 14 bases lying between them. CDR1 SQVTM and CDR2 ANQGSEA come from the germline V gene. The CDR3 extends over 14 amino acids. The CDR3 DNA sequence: TGCAGCGTCGCGGAGCGGGGGTCTAACTATGGCTACACCTTC. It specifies CSVAERGSNYGYTF. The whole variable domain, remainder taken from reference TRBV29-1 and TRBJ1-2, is SAVISQKPSRDICQRGTSLTIQCQVDSQVTMMFWYRQQPGQSLTLIATANQGSEATYESGFVIDKFPISRPNLTFSTLTVSNMSPEDSSIYLCSVAERGSNYGYTFGSGTRLTVV.

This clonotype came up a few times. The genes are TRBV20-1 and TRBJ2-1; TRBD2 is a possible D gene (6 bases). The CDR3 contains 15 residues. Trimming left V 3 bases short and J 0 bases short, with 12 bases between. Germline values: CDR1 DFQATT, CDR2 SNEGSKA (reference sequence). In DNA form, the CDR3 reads TGCAGTGCTAGGGGAGCGGGTAGCTCCTACAATGAGCAGTTCTTC. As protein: CSARGAGSSYNEQFF.